These 2 T cell receptor beta chains came from one sample sequenced in a study of cytomegalovirus exposure and HLA in healthy donors. PCR was performed using 60 Vbeta and 13 Jbeta primers. Only in-frame clones appear in the TCRdb table, and some are missing; sequencing was by immunoSEQ multiplex PCR. The table includes 80,000 to 100,000 clones, approximately 71% detected once. Sequencing input: PBMCs. These receptor sequences come from a woman aged 18-29 years in good health and CMV-seropositive.

The chain employs TRBV5-4 and TRBJ1-2; D unresolved. Germline CDR1 SGHNT, CDR2 YYREEE (reference sequence). This CDR3 spans 13 amino acids. Trimming pared 4 bases from V and 7 bases from J, leaving 14 bases between. CDR3 DNA sequence: TGTGCCAGCAGCCCGTGGGAGGGAAGTGGCTACACCTTC. This sequence encodes CASSPWEGSGYTF.

This chain connects TRBV30 to TRBJ2-1, with 9 bases lining up with TRBD1. CDR1 is GTSNPN and CDR2 is SVGIG in the germline V gene (reference sequence). This CDR3 has 14 amino acids. After removal of 7 bases from V and 6 bases from J, the junction contained 10 bases not matched to a gene. The CDR3 region has the DNA TGTGCCTTGGAGAAGAGGGACAGGGTCAATGAGCAGTTCTTC. Its translation: CALEKRDRVNEQFF.